This TCR beta chain was recovered during a study of beta chain features in type 1 diabetes. The authors reverse transcribed all of the isolated RNA, so sequencing captured expressed TCRB transcripts. Method: immunoSEQ multiplex PCR; TCRdb's copy keeps in-frame clones and lacks some. The sample shows 680,000 or so clones, 15% to 18% of them seen only once. This clone was seen only a few times. Its antigen is currently unknown. Study-wide results and limits: Reduced insertions and increased deletions marked VDJ junctions in type 1 diabetes patients.

The CDR3 consists of 11 residues. Germline V gives CDR1 DFQATT, CDR2 SNEGSKA (reference sequence). With 8 bases removed from V and 2 bases from J, the gap between germline ends came to 8 bases. Cell sorting via CD45RO/CCR7/CD25/CD127/CD95/CD27 was performed to obtain CD4+ naive, central memory, regulatory and stem cell-like memory cells. The chain couples TRBV20-1 to TRBJ2-3; D ambiguous. The sample was naive CD4+ T cells from blood. This receptor was obtained from a man between 18 and 35 years old in good health. CDR3 nucleotide sequence: TGCAGTCCCCAATTCACAGATACGCAGTATTTT. Its protein product is CSPQFTDTQYF.